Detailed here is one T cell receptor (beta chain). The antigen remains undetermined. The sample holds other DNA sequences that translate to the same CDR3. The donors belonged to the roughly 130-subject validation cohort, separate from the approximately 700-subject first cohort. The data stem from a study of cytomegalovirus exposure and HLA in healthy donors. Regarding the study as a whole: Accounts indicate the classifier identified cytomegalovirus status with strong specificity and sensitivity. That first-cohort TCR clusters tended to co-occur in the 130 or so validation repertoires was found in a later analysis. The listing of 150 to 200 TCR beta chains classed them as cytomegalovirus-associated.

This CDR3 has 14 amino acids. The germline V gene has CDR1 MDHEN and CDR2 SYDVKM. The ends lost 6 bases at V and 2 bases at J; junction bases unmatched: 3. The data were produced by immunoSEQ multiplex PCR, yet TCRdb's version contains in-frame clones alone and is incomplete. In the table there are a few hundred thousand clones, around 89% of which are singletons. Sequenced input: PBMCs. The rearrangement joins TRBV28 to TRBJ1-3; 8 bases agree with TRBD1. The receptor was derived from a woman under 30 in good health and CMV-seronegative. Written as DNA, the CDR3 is TGTGCCAGCAGAGGGACAGGCGCTGGAAACACCATATATTTT. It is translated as CASRGTGAGNTIYF.